One sample yielded the 27 T cell receptor beta chains listed below, sequenced in a study of shared clonotypes between healthy human individuals (dated by TCRdb to about 2020). Libraries were prepared through the immunoSEQ multiplex PCR assay. The clones in this table, taken by TCRdb from immuneACCESS, are in-frame only. Not every clone is retained; where verified, under half of the shortfall comes from an unresolved V gene, and the cause of the rest is unknown. This sample lists 1.4 million to 1.5 million clones; over 95% were detected once. The ten largest account for 0.95% to 1.5% of the sample. Sequencing was performed on naive CD4+ T cells sorted from blood. Per the publication, the cell subset or site label means: CD45RA+ positively selected. The origin of the receptors is a man aged 25-40 years in good health.

This chain links TRBV5-4 with TRBJ2-3; D ambiguous. The CDR3 spans 18 residues. CDR1 and CDR2 from the germline V gene are SGHNT and YYREEE (reference sequence). Trimming cost V 3 bases and J 0 bases, with 20 bases left between them. The CDR3 loop reads CASSSPPPGVTSTDTQYF. For the CDR3, the DNA is TGTGCCAGCAGCTCTCCGCCTCCAGGAGTAACTAGCACAGATACGCAGTATTTT.

CDR3 DNA sequence: TGTGCCAGCAGCCCAAGGCGGGGCGGGAGAGGCAAAGAGACCCAGTACTTC. Translating it yields CASSPRRGGRGKETQYF. This sequence joins TRBV5-4 and TRBJ2-5; 7 nucleotides line up with TRBD2. The J segment lost 3 bases and the V segment lost 4 bases, leaving 15 bases of the junction unmatched. The CDR3 contains 17 residues. Germline V gives CDR1 SGHNT, CDR2 YYREEE (reference sequence).

The chain joins TRBV27 to TRBJ2-5; 8 nucleotides match TRBD2. Germline CDR1 is MNHEY and CDR2 is SMNVEV (reference sequence). Losses at the gene ends were 1 base for V and 5 bases for J; bases not matched to a gene: 6. CDR3 length: 15 residues. The CDR3 DNA reads as TGTGCCAGCAGTTTATATGGGACTAGTTTGGAGACCCAGTACTTC. It specifies CASSLYGTSLETQYF.

V usage is TRBV11-2 and J usage is TRBJ1-2; D call uncertain. Trimming stripped 5 bases from V and 2 bases from J, with 15 bases between. This CDR3 is 15 amino acids long. Germline lookup yields CDR1 SGHAT and CDR2 FQNNGV. The CDR3 sequence is CASSLSQVSNYGYTF. The DNA of the CDR3 is TGTGCCAGCAGCCTGTCGCAGGTTTCGAACTATGGCTACACCTTC. The whole variable domain, filled in from reference TRBV11-2 and TRBJ1-2, reads EAGVAQSPRYKIIEKRQSVAFWCNPISGHATLYWYQQILGQGPKLLIQFQNNGVVDDSQLPKDRFSAERLKGVDSTLKIQPAKLEDSAVYLCASSLSQVSNYGYTFGSGTRLTVV.

J is TRBJ2-5 and V is TRBV5-1, with 7 positions matching TRBD1. The CDR3 loop spans 14 amino acids. Germline values: CDR1 SGHRS, CDR2 YFSETQ. Germline trimming cut 0 bases from V and 5 bases from J; bases unmatched to any gene: 4. The DNA of the CDR3 is TGCGCCAGCAGCTTGGAAGGGACAGTGGAGACCCAGTACTTC. This encodes CASSLEGTVETQYF.

The rearrangement links TRBV19 to TRBJ1-1; 7 bases are a match to TRBD1. V trimming: 6 bases; J trimming: 5 bases; junction bases outside the gene matches: 6. This CDR3 spans 13 amino acids. Germline V lookup: CDR1 LNHDA, CDR2 SQIVND (reference sequence). CDR3 protein: CASRGTEKTEAFF. DNA of the CDR3: TGTGCCAGTAGGGGGACAGAGAAGACTGAAGCTTTCTTT. Combining the CDR3 with reference TRBV19 and TRBJ1-1 gives the whole variable domain DGGITQSPKYLFRKEGQNVTLSCEQNLNHDAMYWYRQDPGQGLRLIYYSQIVNDFQKGDIAEGYSVSREKKESFPLTVTSAQKNPTAFYLCASRGTEKTEAFFGQGTRLTVV.

The chain recombines TRBV25-1 with TRBJ1-4, with unresolved D. V lost 3 bases and J lost 4, with 12 bases in between. The CDR3 spans 15 residues. From germline, CDR1 is MGHDK and CDR2 SYGVNS. The CDR3 nucleotides read TGTGCCAGCAGTGACCCCGATGGGGATAATGAAAAACTGTTTTTT. Translated, it gives CASSDPDGDNEKLFF.

V gene TRBV6-6 combines with J gene TRBJ1-1; D gene uncertain. The CDR3 is 15 residues long. CDR1 and CDR2 (germline): MNHNY, SVGAGI (reference sequence). V gave up 0 bases and J gave up 0 bases, with 8 bases separating them. The CDR3, as DNA: TGTGCCAGCAGTTACTCGGGTGCCGTGAACACTGAAGCTTTCTTT. Encoded protein: CASSYSGAVNTEAFF.

Concerning this clone: Other DNA sequences from this sample encode an identical CDR3 as well. V and J are TRBV19 and TRBJ1-5; D possibly corresponds to TRBD1 (5 bases). Germline V lookup: CDR1 LNHDA, CDR2 SQIVND (reference sequence). V was shortened by 3 bases and J by 6 bases, with 12 bases between the two germline ends. The CDR3 loop spans 14 amino acids. CDR3 nucleotide sequence: TGTGCCAGTAGTATTGGAGGGGCAGGTCAGCCCCAGCATTTT. It encodes CASSIGGAGQPQHF.

V usage is TRBV30 and J usage is TRBJ1-5; unclear D gene. Looked up from germline, CDR1 is GTSNPN and CDR2 is SVGIG (reference sequence). The V end was cut by 2 bases, the J end by 7 bases, with 12 bases between. The CDR3 is 13 amino acids. The chain's CDR3 is CAWSRQVLQPQHF. Written as DNA, the CDR3 is TGTGCCTGGAGTCGGCAAGTCCTCCAGCCCCAGCATTTT.

V gene TRBV11-2 combines with J gene TRBJ2-7; 12 nucleotides line up with TRBD2. Germline assignment: CDR1 SGHAT and CDR2 FQNNGV. V was clipped by 5 bases and J by 7 bases; unmatched bases: 9. CDR3 length: 15 amino acids. The CDR3 DNA sequence: TGTGCCAGCAGCCCGCCGACTAGCGGGGGAGGGGAGCAGTACTTC. Translated, it gives CASSPPTSGGGEQYF.

The J gene is TRBJ2-7, the V gene TRBV7-2; 8 positions match TRBD1. Trimming at V came to 3 bases and at J to 1 base, leaving 2 bases not matched to a gene. The CDR3 runs 14 residues. The germline CDR1 and CDR2 sequences are SGHTA and FQGNSA. CDR3 region: CASSLDRESYEQYF. In DNA, the CDR3 is TGTGCCAGCAGCTTGGACAGGGAATCCTACGAGCAGTACTTC.

The gene calls are TRBV15 and TRBJ2-3; D perhaps matches TRBD2 (6 bases). Trimming took off 0 bases at V and 4 bases at J, with 8 bases between the two ends. CDR1 and CDR2 from the germline V gene are LNHNV and YYDKDF (reference sequence). The CDR3 is made up of 14 amino acids. The DNA of the CDR3 is TGTGCCACCAGCAGAGATTGGGGGGCAGATACGCAGTATTTT. It translates to CATSRDWGADTQYF.

The chain recombines TRBV5-1 with TRBJ2-3; no clear D gene. Germline V CDR1 and CDR2: SGHRS, YFSETQ. This CDR3 has 15 residues. Trimming cost V 4 bases and J 6 bases, with 18 bases left between them. CDR3 amino acids: CASSPQPTSPDTQYF. DNA for the CDR3: TGCGCCAGCAGCCCACAGCCAACCTCCCCGGATACGCAGTATTTT.

The chain recombines TRBV28 with TRBJ1-5; D possibly corresponds to TRBD1 (6 bases). Germline V lookup: CDR1 MDHEN, CDR2 SYDVKM. The CDR3 spans 13 residues. V was clipped by 7 bases and J by 4 bases, with 11 bases between them. The CDR3 nucleotides are TGTGCCAGCACTATCAGGGGAAATCAGCCCCAGCATTTT. Its protein product is CASTIRGNQPQHF.

The chain links TRBV27 to TRBJ2-5, with TRBD1 identical over 9 bases. There are 15 residues in the CDR3. J gave up 5 bases and V 5 bases, and 9 bases lay outside the gene matches. Germline-derived CDR1 and CDR2 are MNHEY and SMNVEV (reference sequence). The DNA of the CDR3 is TGTGCCAGCAGTCCGGACAGGGGACCAGGGGAGACCCAGTACTTC. Protein: CASSPDRGPGETQYF.

The chain carries TRBV9 and TRBJ1-1; the match to TRBD1 covers 8 bases. J was trimmed by 6 bases and V by 3 bases; bases with no gene match: 7. The CDR3 length is 14 residues. Germline CDR1 and CDR2: SGDLS and YYNGEE. The CDR3 region is CASSALTGVAEAFF. CDR3 bases: TGTGCCAGCAGCGCGTTGACAGGGGTCGCTGAAGCTTTCTTT.

The chain employs TRBV7-2 and TRBJ1-2; D is ambiguous. Germline V gene lookup returns CDR1 SGHTA and CDR2 FQGNSA. CDR3 size: 11 residues. V lost 3 bases and J 9 bases, leaving 8 bases between the germline ends. DNA for the CDR3: TGTGCCAGCAGCTTTTCCCTGAGCTACACCTTC. This encodes CASSFSLSYTF.

This rearrangement joins TRBV29-1 to TRBJ2-3; 9 nucleotides line up with TRBD1. The V gene end was trimmed by 2 bases and the J gene end by 2 bases; junction bases not matched to a gene: 8. Germline CDR1 and CDR2: SQVTM and ANQGSEA. There are 16 residues in the CDR3. The CDR3 bases are TGCAGCGTTGAACACCGGACAGGGGCACACACAGATACGCAGTATTTT. Translated, it gives CSVEHRTGAHTDTQYF.

This chain connects TRBV18 to TRBJ2-1; D ambiguous. The germline V gene encodes CDR1 KGHSH and CDR2 LQKENI. The CDR3 is 15 residues long. Trimming stripped 2 bases from V and 3 bases from J, with 11 bases between. The CDR3 nucleotides read TGTGCCAGCTCACCAATAGACATTTACTACAATGAGCAGTTCTTC. Protein: CASSPIDIYYNEQFF.

V usage is TRBV11-3 and J usage is TRBJ2-2, with unresolved D. The V and J ends lost 0 bases and 1 base respectively, with 12 bases between them. The CDR3 runs 17 residues. Germline values: CDR1 SGHNT, CDR2 YENEEA. The CDR3 here is CASSLESWTGNTGELFF. CDR3 nucleotides: TGTGCCAGCAGCTTAGAGTCTTGGACGGGGAACACCGGGGAGCTGTTTTTT.

The rearrangement links TRBV11-2 to TRBJ1-1; D uncertain. The CDR3 loop spans 17 amino acids. Trimming removed 2 bases at V and 4 bases at J, with 20 bases between. CDR1 SGHAT and CDR2 FQNNGV come from the germline V gene. The CDR3 DNA reads as TGTGCCAGCAGCTTATTCGGTGTCTTGAGTTCCGGCACTGAAGCTTTCTTT. Amino acids: CASSLFGVLSSGTEAFF.

The chain joins TRBV15 to TRBJ2-3; no definite D call. The germline V and J ends were trimmed by 4 bases and 2 bases, with 1 base remaining between them. CDR3 length: 11 residues. CDR1 LNHNV and CDR2 YYDKDF come from the germline V gene (reference sequence). This CDR3 reads CATSTTDTQYF. The DNA for the CDR3 is TGTGCCACCAGCACCACAGATACGCAGTATTTT.

In its sample, this clone was seen once. This chain uses TRBV5-6 with TRBJ2-3; 7 bases agree with TRBD1. CDR1 SGHDT and CDR2 YYEEEE come from the germline V gene. This CDR3 has 19 residues. Trimming took 3 bases from V and 0 from J; bases not matched to a gene: 16. Here the CDR3 DNA reads TGTGCCAGCAGCTCCTCATCAGGGGGACGGTTAATGAGCACAGATACGCAGTATTTT. Its protein product is CASSSSSGGRLMSTDTQYF.

The chain uses TRBV10-3 and TRBJ2-7; 8 nucleotides align to TRBD1. Germline trimming cut 4 bases from V and 2 bases from J; bases unmatched to any gene: 1. This CDR3 contains 13 residues. The germline V gene has CDR1 ENHRY and CDR2 SYGVKD. CDR3 residues: CAISGGQAYEQYF. The CDR3 region has the DNA TGTGCCATCAGTGGGGGACAGGCCTACGAGCAGTACTTC.

The chain links TRBV5-1 to TRBJ2-7; 9 bases agree with TRBD2. Germline V gene lookup returns CDR1 SGHRS and CDR2 YFSETQ. V was clipped by 2 bases and J by 2 bases; unmatched bases: 5. The CDR3 is made up of 15 amino acids. The CDR3 DNA reads TGCGCCAGCAGCTTTGCTAGCGGGATACCCTACGAGCAGTACTTC. Translating gives CASSFASGIPYEQYF.

This chain connects TRBV5-1 to TRBJ2-5, with a weak D call TRBD2 (5 bases). V lost 5 bases and J lost 9, with 20 bases in between. Per the germline V gene, CDR1 is SGHRS and CDR2 is YFSETQ. The CDR3 totals 14 residues. In DNA, the CDR3 is TGCGCCAGCAGTCAAGGCGTTCCGGGAAGTGCCCAGTACTTC. This sequence encodes CASSQGVPGSAQYF.